This T cell receptor beta chain came from a study of metastatic and nonmetastatic thyroid tumors. Study context: It was across blood and tumor or nodule tissue from malignant and benign thyroid patients that repertoires were compared.

Remarks on this clone: The CDR3 end shows no conserved phenylalanine or tryptophan, and so a read error is likely.

All patients reached thyroid surgery having received no treatment beforehand. TCRdb re-clonotyped the PCR reads through MiXCR. This sample has tens of thousands of clones, with under 25% found just once. Deletions cut 1 base from V and 7 bases from J, with 7 bases between. This CDR3 is 13 amino acids long. Germline values: CDR1 LNHDA, CDR2 SQIVND (reference sequence). The receptor was isolated from a male donor with papillary thyroid cancer or a benign thyroid nodule (not recorded which). Some clones in this sample may be carry-over from other donors' samples. The chain recombines TRBV19 with TRBJ2-2; D remains unclear. Sequencing input: blood. The CDR3 is CASSIGGGGELFL. CDR3 coding DNA: TGTGCCAGTAGTATAGGTGGTGGCGGGGAGCTGTTTTTG.